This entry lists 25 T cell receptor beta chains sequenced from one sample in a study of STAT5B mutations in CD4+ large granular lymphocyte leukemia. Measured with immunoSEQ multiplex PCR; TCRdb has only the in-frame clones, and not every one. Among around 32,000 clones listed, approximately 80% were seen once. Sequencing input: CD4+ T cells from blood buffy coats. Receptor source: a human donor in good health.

CDR3: CASSLRVNGYTF. The DNA of the CDR3 is TGTGCCAGCAGCTTAAGGGTGAATGGCTACACCTTC. This chain links TRBV7-2 with TRBJ1-2; no reliable D call. Per the germline V gene, CDR1 is SGHTA and CDR2 is FQGNSA. Trimming cost V 2 bases and J 6 bases, with 7 bases left between them. The CDR3 is made up of 12 amino acids.

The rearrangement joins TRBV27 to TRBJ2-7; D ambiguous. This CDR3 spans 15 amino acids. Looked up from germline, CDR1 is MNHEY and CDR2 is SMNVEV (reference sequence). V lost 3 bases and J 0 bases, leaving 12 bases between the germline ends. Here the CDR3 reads CASSFIGRSSYEQYF. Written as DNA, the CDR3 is TGTGCCAGCAGTTTTATAGGCAGGAGCTCCTACGAGCAGTACTTC.

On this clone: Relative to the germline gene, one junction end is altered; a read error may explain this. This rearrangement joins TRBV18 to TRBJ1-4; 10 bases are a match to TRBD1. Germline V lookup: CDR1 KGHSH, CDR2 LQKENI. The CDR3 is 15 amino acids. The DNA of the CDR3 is TGTGCCAGCTCATCACCGACAGGGGGCGATGAAAAACTGTTTTTT. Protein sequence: CASSSPTGGDEKLFF.

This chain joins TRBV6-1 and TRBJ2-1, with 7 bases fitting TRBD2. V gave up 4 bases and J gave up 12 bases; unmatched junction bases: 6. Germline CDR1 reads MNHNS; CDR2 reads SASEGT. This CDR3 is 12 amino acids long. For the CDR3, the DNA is TGTGCCAGCAGTGCCCTTGGCGGGGGGCAGTTCTTC. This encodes CASSALGGGQFF.

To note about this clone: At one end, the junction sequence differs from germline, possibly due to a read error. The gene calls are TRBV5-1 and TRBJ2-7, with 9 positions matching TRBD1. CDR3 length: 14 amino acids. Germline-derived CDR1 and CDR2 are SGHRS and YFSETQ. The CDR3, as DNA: TGCGCCAGCAGATTGGACAGGGGCCCCTACGAGCAGTACTTC. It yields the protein CASRLDRGPYEQYF. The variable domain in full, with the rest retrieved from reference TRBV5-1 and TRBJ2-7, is KAGVTQTPRYLIKTRGQQVTLSCSPISGHRSVSWYQQTPGQGLQFLFEYFSETQRNKGNFPGRFSGRQFSNSRSEMNVSTLELGDSALYLCASRLDRGPYEQYFGPGTRLTVT.

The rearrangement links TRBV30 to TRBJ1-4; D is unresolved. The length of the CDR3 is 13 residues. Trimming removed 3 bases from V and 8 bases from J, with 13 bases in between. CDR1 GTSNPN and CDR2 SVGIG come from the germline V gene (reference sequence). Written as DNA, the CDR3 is TGTGCCTGGAGGTCGTTCGGGAGCGAAAAACTGTTTTTT. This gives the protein CAWRSFGSEKLFF.

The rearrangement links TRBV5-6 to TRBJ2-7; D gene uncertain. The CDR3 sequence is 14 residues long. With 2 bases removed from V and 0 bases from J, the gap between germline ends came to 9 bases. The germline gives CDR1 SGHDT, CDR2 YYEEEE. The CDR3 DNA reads TGTGCCAGCAGCTTAGCAGGAATCTCCTACGAGCAGTACTTC. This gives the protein CASSLAGISYEQYF.

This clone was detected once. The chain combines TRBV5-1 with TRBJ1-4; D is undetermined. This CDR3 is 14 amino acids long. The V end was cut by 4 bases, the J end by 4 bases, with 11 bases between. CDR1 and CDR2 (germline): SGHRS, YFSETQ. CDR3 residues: CASSPKIDNEKLFF. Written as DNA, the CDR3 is TGCGCCAGCAGCCCAAAGATTGATAATGAAAAACTGTTTTTT.

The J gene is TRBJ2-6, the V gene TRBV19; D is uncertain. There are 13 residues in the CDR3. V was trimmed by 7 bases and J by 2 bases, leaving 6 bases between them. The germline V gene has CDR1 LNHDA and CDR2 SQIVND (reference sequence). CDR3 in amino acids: CASIVPGANVLTF. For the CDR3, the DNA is TGTGCCAGTATCGTCCCTGGGGCCAACGTCCTGACTTTC.

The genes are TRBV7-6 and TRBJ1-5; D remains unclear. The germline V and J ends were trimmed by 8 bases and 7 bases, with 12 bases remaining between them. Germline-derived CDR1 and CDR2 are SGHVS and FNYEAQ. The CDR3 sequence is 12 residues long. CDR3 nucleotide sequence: TGTGCCAGCGCGGCCCCGGGGCAGCCCCAGCATTTT. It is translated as CASAAPGQPQHF.

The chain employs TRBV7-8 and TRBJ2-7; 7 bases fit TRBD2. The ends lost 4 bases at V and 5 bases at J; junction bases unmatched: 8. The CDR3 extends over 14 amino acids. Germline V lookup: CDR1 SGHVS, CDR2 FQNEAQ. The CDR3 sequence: CASSWSSGNHEQYV. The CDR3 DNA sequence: TGTGCCAGCAGCTGGTCGAGCGGGAATCACGAGCAGTACGTC.

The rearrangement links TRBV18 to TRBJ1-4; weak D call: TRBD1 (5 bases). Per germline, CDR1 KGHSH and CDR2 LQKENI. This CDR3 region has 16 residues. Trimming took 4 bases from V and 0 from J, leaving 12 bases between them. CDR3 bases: TGTGCCAGCTCACTCACAGGCGTTGCAACTAATGAAAAACTGTTTTTT. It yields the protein CASSLTGVATNEKLFF.

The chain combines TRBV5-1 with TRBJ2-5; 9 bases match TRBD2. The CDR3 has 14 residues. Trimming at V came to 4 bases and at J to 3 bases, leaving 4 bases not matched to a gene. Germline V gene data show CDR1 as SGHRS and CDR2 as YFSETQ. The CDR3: CASSPGLAEETQYF. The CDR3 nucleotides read TGCGCCAGCAGCCCGGGACTAGCCGAAGAGACCCAGTACTTC.

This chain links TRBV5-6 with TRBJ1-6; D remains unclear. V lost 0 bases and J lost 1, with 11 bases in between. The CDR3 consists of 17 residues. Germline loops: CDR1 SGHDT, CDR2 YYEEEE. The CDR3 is CASSLVGQPSYNSPLHF. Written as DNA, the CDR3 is TGTGCCAGCAGCTTGGTTGGGCAGCCTTCCTATAATTCACCCCTCCACTTT.

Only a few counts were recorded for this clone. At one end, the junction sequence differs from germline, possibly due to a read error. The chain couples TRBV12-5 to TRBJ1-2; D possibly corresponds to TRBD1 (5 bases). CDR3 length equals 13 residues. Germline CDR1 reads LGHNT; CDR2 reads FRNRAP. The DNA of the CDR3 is TGTGCTAGTGGTTTGGCGGAATTACAGGTTTATGAGTTC. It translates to CASGLAELQVYEF.

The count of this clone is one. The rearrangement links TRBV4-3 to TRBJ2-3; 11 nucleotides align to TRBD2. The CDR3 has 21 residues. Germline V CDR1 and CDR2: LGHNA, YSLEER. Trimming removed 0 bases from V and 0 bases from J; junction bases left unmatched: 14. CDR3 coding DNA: TGCGCCAGCAGCCAAGAGGTTACTAGCGGGGGACAATATTCTAGCACAGATACGCAGTATTTT. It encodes CASSQEVTSGGQYSSTDTQYF.

The CDR3 region has the DNA TGTGCCACCTACGGGACTACCATCTACAATGAGCAGTTCTTC. It specifies CATYGTTIYNEQFF. V usage is TRBV28 and J usage is TRBJ2-1; 7 bases align to TRBD2. Germline V gene lookup returns CDR1 MDHEN and CDR2 SYDVKM. The CDR3 spans 14 residues. Trimming cost V 10 bases and J 3 bases; bases outside gene matches: 9.

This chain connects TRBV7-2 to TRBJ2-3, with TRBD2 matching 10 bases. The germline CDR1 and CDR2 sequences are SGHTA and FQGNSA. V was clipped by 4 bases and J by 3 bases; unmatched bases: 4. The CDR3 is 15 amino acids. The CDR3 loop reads CASSSVSGGTDTQYF. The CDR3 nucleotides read TGTGCCAGCAGCTCAGTTAGCGGGGGGACAGATACGCAGTATTTT. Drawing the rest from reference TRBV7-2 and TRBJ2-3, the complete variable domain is GAGVSQSPSNKVTEKGKDVELRCDPISGHTALYWYRQSLGQGLEFLIYFQGNSAPDKSGLPSDRFSAERTGGSVSTLTIQRTQQEDSAVYLCASSSVSGGTDTQYFGPGTRLTVL.

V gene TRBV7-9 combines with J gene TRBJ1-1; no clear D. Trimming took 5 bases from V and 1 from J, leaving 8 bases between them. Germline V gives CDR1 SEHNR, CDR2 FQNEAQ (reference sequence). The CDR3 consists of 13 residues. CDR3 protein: CASSPSGNTEAFF. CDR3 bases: TGTGCCAGCAGCCCTTCAGGGAACACTGAAGCTTTCTTT.

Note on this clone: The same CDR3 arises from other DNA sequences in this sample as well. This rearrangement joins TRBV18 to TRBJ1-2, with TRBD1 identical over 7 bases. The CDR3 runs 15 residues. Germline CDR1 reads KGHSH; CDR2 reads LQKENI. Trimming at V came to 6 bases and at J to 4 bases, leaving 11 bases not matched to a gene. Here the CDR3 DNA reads TGTGCCAGCTCGCCGGGGACAGAAGCCATCTATGGCTACACCTTC. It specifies CASSPGTEAIYGYTF. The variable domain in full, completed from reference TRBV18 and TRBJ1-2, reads NAGVMQNPRHLVRRRGQEARLRCSPMKGHSHVYWYRQLPEEGLKFMVYLQKENIIDESGMPKERFSAEFPKEGPSILRIQQVVRGDSAAYFCASSPGTEAIYGYTFGSGTRLTVV.

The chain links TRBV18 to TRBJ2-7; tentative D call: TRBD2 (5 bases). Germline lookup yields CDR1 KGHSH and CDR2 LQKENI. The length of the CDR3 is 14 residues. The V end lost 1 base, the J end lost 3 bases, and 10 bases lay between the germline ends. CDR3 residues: CASSPRAGLYEQYF. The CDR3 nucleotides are TGTGCCAGCTCACCACGGGCAGGACTCTACGAGCAGTACTTC.

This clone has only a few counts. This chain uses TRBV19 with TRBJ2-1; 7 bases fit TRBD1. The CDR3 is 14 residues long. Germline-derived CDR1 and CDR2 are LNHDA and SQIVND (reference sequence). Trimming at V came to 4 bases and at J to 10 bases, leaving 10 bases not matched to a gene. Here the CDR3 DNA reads TGTGCCAGTAGTACCACAGGGGCTTGGAACGAGCAGTTCTTC. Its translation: CASSTTGAWNEQFF.

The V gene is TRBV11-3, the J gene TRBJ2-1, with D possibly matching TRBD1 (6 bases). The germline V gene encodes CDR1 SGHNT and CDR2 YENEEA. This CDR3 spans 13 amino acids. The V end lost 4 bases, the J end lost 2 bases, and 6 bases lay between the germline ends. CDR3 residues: CASSWDTYNEQFF. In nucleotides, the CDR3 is TGTGCCAGCAGCTGGGACACCTACAATGAGCAGTTCTTC.

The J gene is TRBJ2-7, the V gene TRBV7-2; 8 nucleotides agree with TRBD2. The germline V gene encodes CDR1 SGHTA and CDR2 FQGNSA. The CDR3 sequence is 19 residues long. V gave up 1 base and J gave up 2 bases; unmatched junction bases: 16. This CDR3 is CASSLVGRAAGGPTYEQYF. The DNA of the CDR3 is TGTGCCAGCAGCTTAGTTGGTCGCGCTGCGGGGGGTCCCACCTACGAGCAGTACTTC. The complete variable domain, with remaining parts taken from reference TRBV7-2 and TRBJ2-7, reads GAGVSQSPSNKVTEKGKDVELRCDPISGHTALYWYRQSLGQGLEFLIYFQGNSAPDKSGLPSDRFSAERTGGSVSTLTIQRTQQEDSAVYLCASSLVGRAAGGPTYEQYFGPGTRLTVT.

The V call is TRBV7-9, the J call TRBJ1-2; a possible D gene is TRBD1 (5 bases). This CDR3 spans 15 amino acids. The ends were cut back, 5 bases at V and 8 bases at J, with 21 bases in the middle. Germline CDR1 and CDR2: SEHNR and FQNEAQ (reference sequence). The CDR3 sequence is CASSLLAGAAGGYTF. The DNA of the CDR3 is TGTGCCAGCAGCCTTCTAGCTGGGGCCGCGGGGGGCTACACCTTC.